This T cell receptor beta chain was found in a study of Ad26.COV2.S vaccination and SARS-CoV-2 variants (dated by TCRdb to the early 2020s). In the study overall: Vaccine-arm donors came from COV1001, a multicentre, randomized, double-blind, placebo-controlled phase I-IIa trial of Ad26.COV2.S in healthy adults. Ad26.COV2.S was administered intramuscularly at a dose of 5x10^10 or 1x10^11 viral particles, either as one shot or as two shots given 56 days apart. TCRbeta repertoire sequencing was used to assess the specificity and breadth of SARS-CoV-2-reactive T cell receptors after Ad26.COV2.S vaccination. A total of 32 samples were included in the TCR-sequenced set, comprising around 19 Ad26.COV2.S vaccine recipients, 5 placebo recipients and 8 SARS-CoV-2 convalescent individuals. Participants in the trial were split at random into five groups of five each, receiving low-dose or high-dose Ad26.COV2.S once or twice, or else placebo on both occasions. Investigators did not know the trial group allocation while performing experiments and assessing outcomes.

The label giving this sample's treatment or condition can be read as: around 19 received Ad26.COV2.S at low or high dose, single or two shots; a few received placebo; per-sample allocation not given. For vaccine and placebo recipients, repertoires were sequenced using samples collected on day 63 after the first injection. Between 29 July and 7 August 2020, Cohort 1b enrolled around 24 adults aged 18-55 years at one site in Boston, USA. As a vaccine, Ad26.COV2.S was a replication-incompetent adenovirus type 26 vector that expressed a prefusion-stabilized SARS-CoV-2 spike protein derived from the original Wuhan strain. Notes on this clone: Its antigen has not been determined. Base qualities are not at hand, and no much larger clone is one base apart.

TCRbeta CDR3 regions were sequenced with the immunoSEQ Assay. After extraction, genomic DNA underwent amplification by bias-controlled multiplex PCR, followed by high-throughput sequencing. As for how the authors treated the data: To quantify the absolute abundance of every unique TCRbeta CDR3 region, sequences were collapsed and filtered. T cell fraction was estimated by normalizing TCRbeta template counts to usable DNA, with usable DNA measured through amplification of reference genes found in all nucleated cells. Repertoire TCRs were annotated as SARS-CoV-2-specific by exact matching of V gene, CDR3 amino acid sequence and J gene to a known reactive TCR set. The reference SARS-CoV-2 TCR set was derived from MIRA and filtered for enrichment in COVID-19-positive ImmuneCODE repertoires, a step that removed public or cross-reactive TCRs. Based on the MIRA antigens, annotated TCRs were further analysed at the level of specific ORF or position within ORF. Breadth was defined as the number of annotated unique rearrangements divided by the total number of unique productive rearrangements, and depth was defined as the summed frequency of the annotated unique rearrangements. Group comparisons of TCR breadth used two-sided Wilcoxon rank-sum tests. TCRdb provides this immuneACCESS table in a form limited to in-frame rearrangements. Some clones are lacking; in checked studies, under half of them reflect an unresolved V gene, and why the rest are absent is not known. Clone size and V and J calls were adopted from that table, with D and trimming inferred from the DNA. The sample table lists 250,000 to 300,000 clones, about 89% of them with a count of one. The top ten constitute approximately 3.3% of the sample.

Paper-wide results and their limitations: The authors noted that the TCR breadth and depth analyses may have underestimated total T cell responses. After vaccination, spike-specific CD8+ and CD4+ T cell responses were reported to show substantial breadth. Spike-specific TCR breadth was higher in Ad26.COV2.S recipients than in placebo recipients (P = 0.0014). The study lacked the statistical power to compare responses across vaccine doses or regimens. Vaccine and placebo recipients had comparable non-spike TCR breadth, which fits with the vaccine containing only spike.

This clonotype originated in a person aged 18-65 years who received the Ad26.COV2.S COVID-19 vaccine or a placebo. Sequencing was performed on peripheral blood, taken in a trial of Ad26.COV2.S vaccine versus placebo.

The CDR3 here reads CAWQAPAGIVQYF. In nucleotide form, the sequence is TGTGCCTGGCAGGCGCCCGCGGGGATTGTGCAGTACTTC. The rearranged chain carries TRBV30 and TRBJ2-7, with a weak D call of TRBD2 (6 bases match). V is pared back by 5 bases and J by 9 bases, with 20 bases lying between the germline termini. Looking up the germline V gene (reference sequence) yields CDR1 GTSNPN and CDR2 SVGIG. The CDR3 covers 13 residues, taking in both the cysteine and the phenylalanine. Only the CDR3 DNA stays, 39 bases, in frame from base 1.